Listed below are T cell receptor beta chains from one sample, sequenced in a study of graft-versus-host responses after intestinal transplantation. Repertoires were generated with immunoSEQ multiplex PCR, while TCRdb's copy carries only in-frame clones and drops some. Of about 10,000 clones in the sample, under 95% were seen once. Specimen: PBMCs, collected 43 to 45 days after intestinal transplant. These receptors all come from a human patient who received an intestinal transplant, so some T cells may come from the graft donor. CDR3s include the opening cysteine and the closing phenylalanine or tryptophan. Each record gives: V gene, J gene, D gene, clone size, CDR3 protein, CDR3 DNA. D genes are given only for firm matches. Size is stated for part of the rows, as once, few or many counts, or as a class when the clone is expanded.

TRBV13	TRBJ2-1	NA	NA	CASEAWGTYNEQFF	TGTGCCAGCGAGGCGTGGGGGACCTACAATGAGCAGTTCTTC
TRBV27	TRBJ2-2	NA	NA	CASRGTGTGELFF	TGTGCCAGCAGAGGTACAGGGACCGGGGAGCTGTTTTTT
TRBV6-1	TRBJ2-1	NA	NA	CASSEAPFLITMSYNEQFF	TGTGCCAGCAGTGAAGCCCCCTTTCTGATTACTATGTCCTACAATGAGCAGTTCTTC
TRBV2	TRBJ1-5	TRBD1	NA	CASSEGQGYQPQHF	TGTGCCAGCAGTGAAGGACAGGGTTATCAGCCCCAGCATTTT
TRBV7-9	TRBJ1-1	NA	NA	CASSLGGRNTEAFF	TGTGCCAGCAGCTTAGGGGGCCGGAACACTGAAGCTTTCTTT
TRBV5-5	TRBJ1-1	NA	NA	CASSLQGGGTTEAFF	TGTGCCAGCAGCCTACAGGGAGGAGGGACCACTGAAGCTTTCTTT
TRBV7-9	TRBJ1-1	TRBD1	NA	CASSLARTGGASTEAFF	TGTGCCAGCAGCTTAGCCCGGACAGGGGGCGCCTCGACTGAAGCTTTCTTT
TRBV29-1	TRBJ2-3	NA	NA	CSVDLGLILIADTQYF	TGCAGCGTTGACTTGGGACTTATCCTAATCGCAGATACGCAGTATTTT
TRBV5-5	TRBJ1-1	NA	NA	CASTGDTEAFF	TGTGCCAGCACAGGGGACACTGAAGCTTTCTTT
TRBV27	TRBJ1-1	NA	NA	CASTPDGWNTEAFF	TGTGCCAGCACCCCTGACGGCTGGAACACTGAAGCTTTCTTT
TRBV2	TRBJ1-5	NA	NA	CASRRGTYSNQPQHF	TGTGCCAGCAGGAGGGGGACATATAGCAATCAGCCCCAGCATTTT
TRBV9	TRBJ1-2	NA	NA	CASSGTVFSNYGYTF	TGTGCCAGCAGCGGGACAGTTTTTTCTAACTATGGCTACACCTTC
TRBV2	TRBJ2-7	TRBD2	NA	CASSELAEISYEQYF	TGTGCCAGCAGTGAACTAGCGGAGATCTCCTACGAGCAGTACTTC
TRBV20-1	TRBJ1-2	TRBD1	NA	CSAFQGDGYTF	TGCAGTGCTTTTCAGGGGGACGGCTACACCTTC
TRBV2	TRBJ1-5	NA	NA	CASSEYPGNEPQHF	TGTGCCAGCAGTGAGTATCCGGGGAACGAACCCCAGCATTTT
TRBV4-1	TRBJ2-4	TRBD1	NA	CASSQDYWRLRTGGNIQYF	TGCGCCAGCAGCCAAGATTATTGGCGCCTCCGGACAGGGGGCAACATTCAGTACTTC
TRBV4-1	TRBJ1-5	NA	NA	CASSQVGLGGNNQPQHF	TGCGCCAGCAGCCAAGTAGGACTAGGGGGAAATAATCAGCCCCAGCATTTT
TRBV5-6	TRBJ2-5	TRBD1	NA	CASSRDRTFYQETQYF	TGTGCCAGCAGCCGGGACAGGACTTTCTACCAAGAGACCCAGTACTTC
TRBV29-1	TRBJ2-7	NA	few	CSVDRAGESDEQYF	TGCAGCGTTGATAGAGCAGGGGAAAGCGACGAGCAGTACTTC
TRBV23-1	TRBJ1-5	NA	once	CASSLNWLWGSNQPQHF	TGCGCCAGCAGTCTCAATTGGCTTTGGGGGAGCAATCAGCCCCAGCATTTT
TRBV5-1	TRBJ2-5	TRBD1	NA	CASSLVARGSETQYF	TGCGCCAGCAGCTTGGTTGCCAGGGGGTCAGAGACCCAGTACTTC
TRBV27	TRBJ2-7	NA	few	CASSQMTSSEQYF	TGTGCCAGCAGTCAGATGACTAGTTCCGAGCAGTACTTC
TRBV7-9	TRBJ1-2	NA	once	CASSAAAGRGYTF	TGTGCCAGCAGCGCGGCTGCAGGACGTGGCTACACCTTC
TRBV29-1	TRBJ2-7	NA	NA	CSVEMTASYEQYF	TGCAGCGTTGAGATGACAGCCTCCTACGAGCAGTACTTC
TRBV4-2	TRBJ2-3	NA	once	CASSQDPAGSTDTQYF	TGTGCCAGCAGCCAAGACCCAGCGGGTAGCACAGATACGCAGTATTTT
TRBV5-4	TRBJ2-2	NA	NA	CASPTGELFF	TGTGCCAGTCCTACCGGGGAGCTGTTTTTT
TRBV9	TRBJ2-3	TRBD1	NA	CASSVADREEDTQYF	TGTGCCAGCAGCGTAGCGGACAGGGAGGAAGATACGCAGTATTTT
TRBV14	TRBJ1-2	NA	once	CASSQDGIWVVGLNGYTF	TGTGCCAGCAGCCAAGATGGGATCTGGGTCGTGGGGTTAAATGGCTACACCTTC
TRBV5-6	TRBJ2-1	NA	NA	CASSLVTVSGEQFF	TGTGCCAGCAGCTTGGTGACAGTCTCGGGGGAGCAGTTCTTC
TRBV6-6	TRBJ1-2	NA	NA	CASSYRDNYGYTF	TGTGCCAGCAGTTACCGGGATAACTATGGCTACACCTTC
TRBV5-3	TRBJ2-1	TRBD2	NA	CASPASGSNEQFF	TGTGCCAGTCCGGCTAGCGGGAGCAATGAGCAGTTCTTC